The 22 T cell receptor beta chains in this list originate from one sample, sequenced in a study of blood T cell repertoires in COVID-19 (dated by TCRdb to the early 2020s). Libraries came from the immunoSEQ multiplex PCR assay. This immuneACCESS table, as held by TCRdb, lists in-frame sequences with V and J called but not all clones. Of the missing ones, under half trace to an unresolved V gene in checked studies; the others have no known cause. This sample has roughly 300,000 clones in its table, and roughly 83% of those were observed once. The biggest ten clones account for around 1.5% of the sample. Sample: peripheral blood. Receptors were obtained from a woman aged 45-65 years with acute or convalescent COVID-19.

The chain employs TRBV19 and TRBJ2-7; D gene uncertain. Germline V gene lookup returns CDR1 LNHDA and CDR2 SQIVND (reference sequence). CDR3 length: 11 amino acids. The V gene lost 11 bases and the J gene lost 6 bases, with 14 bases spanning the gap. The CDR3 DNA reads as TGTGCCTCCGGGTCCCCCTCCGAGCAGTACTTC. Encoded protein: CASGSPSEQYF. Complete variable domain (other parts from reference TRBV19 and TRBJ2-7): DGGITQSPKYLFRKEGQNVTLSCEQNLNHDAMYWYRQDPGQGLRLIYYSQIVNDFQKGDIAEGYSVSREKKESFPLTVTSAQKNPTAFYLCASGSPSEQYFGPGTRLTVT.

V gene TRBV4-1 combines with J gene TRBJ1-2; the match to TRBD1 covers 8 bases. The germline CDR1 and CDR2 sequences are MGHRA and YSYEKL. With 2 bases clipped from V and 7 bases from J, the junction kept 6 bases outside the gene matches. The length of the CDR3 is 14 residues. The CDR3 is CASSQPDRVGGYTF. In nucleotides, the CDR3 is TGCGCCAGCAGCCAACCGGACAGGGTGGGTGGCTACACCTTC.

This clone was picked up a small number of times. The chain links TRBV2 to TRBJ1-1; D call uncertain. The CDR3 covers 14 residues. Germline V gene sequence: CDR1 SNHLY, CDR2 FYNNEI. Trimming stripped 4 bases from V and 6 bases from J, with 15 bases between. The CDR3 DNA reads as TGTGCCAGCAGTGGTCTCTTTTCGTCGTCTGAAGCTTTCTTT. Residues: CASSGLFSSSEAFF.

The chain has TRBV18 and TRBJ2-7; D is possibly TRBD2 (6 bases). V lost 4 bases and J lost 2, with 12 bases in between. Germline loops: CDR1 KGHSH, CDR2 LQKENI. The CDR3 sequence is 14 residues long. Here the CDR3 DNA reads TGTGCCAGCTCACTCGCTCCGGGGGCCTACGAGCAGTACTTC. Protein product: CASSLAPGAYEQYF.

The CDR3 spells CASSVGVGYGYTF. The CDR3 DNA reads as TGTGCCAGCAGCGTAGGAGTTGGCTATGGCTACACCTTC. The chain combines TRBV2 with TRBJ1-2; no reliable D call. Germline V lookup: CDR1 SNHLY, CDR2 FYNNEI. Trimming took off 6 bases at V and 4 bases at J, with 12 bases between the two ends. CDR3 size: 13 residues.

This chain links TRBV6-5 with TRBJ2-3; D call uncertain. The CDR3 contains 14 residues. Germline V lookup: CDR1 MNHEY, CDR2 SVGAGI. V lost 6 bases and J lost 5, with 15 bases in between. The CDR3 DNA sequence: TGTGCCAGCAGGCTCAACAGAGTGGGAGATACGCAGTATTTT. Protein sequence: CASRLNRVGDTQYF.

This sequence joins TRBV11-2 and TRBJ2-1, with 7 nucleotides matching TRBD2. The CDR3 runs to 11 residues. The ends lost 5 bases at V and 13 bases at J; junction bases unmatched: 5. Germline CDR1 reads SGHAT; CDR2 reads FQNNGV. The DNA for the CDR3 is TGTGCCAGCAGCCCCGGACTAGAACAGTTCTTC. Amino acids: CASSPGLEQFF.

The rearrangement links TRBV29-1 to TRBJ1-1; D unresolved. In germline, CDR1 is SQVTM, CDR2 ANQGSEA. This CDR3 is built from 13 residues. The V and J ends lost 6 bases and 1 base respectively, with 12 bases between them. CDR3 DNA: TGCAGCGTACGCCGTGAGGGGAACACTGAAGCTTTCTTT. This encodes CSVRREGNTEAFF.

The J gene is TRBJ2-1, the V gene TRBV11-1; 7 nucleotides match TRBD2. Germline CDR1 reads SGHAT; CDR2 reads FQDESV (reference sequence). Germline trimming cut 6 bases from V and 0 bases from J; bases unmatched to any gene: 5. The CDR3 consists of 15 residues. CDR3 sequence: CASRSGKLSYNEQFF. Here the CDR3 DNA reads TGTGCCAGCAGAAGCGGGAAGCTCTCCTACAATGAGCAGTTCTTC.

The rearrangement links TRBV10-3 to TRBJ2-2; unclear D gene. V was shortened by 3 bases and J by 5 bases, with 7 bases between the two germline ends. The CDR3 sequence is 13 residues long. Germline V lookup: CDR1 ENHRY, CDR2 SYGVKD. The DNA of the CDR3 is TGTGCCATCAGTGACACAACGACCGGGGAGCTGTTTTTT. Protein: CAISDTTTGELFF.

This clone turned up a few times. CDR3 sequence reads: CASASGSDEQYF. The CDR3 DNA is TGTGCCAGCGCCTCGGGTAGCGACGAGCAGTACTTC. J is TRBJ2-7 and V is TRBV12-3 or TRBV12-4, with a possible D match to TRBD2 (5 bases). Between the trimmed V and J ends, which lost 8 bases and 5 bases, there was a span of 13 bases. CDR3 length: 12 residues.

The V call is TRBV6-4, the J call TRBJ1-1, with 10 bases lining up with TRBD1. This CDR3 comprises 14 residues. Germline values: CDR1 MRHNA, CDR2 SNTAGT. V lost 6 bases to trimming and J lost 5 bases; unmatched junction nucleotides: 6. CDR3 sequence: CASRPGTGVTEAFF. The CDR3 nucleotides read TGTGCCAGCAGGCCCGGGACAGGGGTAACTGAAGCTTTCTTT.

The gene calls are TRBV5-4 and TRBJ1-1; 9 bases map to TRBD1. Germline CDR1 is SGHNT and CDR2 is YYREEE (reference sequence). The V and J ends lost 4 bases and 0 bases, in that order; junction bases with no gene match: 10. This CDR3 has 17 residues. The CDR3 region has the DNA TGTGCCAGCAGCAACCCGTCCGGGACAGGGCTGAACACTGAAGCTTTCTTT. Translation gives CASSNPSGTGLNTEAFF.

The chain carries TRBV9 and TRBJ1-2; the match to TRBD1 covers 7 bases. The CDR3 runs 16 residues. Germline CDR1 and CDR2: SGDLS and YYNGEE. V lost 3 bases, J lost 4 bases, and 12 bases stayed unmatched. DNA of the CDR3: TGTGCCAGCAGCGCTCGAGGGGGCCCCGGCAGCTATGGCTACACCTTC. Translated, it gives CASSARGGPGSYGYTF.

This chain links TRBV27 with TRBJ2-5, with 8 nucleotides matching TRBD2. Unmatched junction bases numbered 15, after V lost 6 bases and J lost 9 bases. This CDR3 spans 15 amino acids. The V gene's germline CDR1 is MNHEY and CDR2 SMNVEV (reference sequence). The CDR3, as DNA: TGTGCCAGCAGCTCCGGGACTAGGGTCTCATCGCCCCAGTACTTC. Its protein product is CASSSGTRVSSPQYF.

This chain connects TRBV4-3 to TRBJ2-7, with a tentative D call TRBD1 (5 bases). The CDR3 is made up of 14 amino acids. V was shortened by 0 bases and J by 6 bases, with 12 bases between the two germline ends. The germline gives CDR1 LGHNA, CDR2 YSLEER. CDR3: CASSQEQGYGEQYF. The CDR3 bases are TGCGCCAGCAGCCAAGAGCAGGGTTATGGCGAGCAGTACTTC.

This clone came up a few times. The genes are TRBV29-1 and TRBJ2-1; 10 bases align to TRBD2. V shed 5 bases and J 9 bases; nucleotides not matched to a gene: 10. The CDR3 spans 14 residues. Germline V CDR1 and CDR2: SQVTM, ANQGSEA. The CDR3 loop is CSVRPSGSSGEQFF. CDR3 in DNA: TGCAGCGTTCGGCCTAGCGGGAGTAGCGGTGAGCAGTTCTTC.

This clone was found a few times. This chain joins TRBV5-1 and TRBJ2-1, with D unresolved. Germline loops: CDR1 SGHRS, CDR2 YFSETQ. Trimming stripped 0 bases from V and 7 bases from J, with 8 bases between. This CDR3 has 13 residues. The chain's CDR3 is CASSLDSRNEQFF. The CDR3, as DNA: TGCGCCAGCAGCTTGGACAGCCGTAATGAGCAGTTCTTC.

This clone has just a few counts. Written as DNA, the CDR3 is TGTGCCAGCAGGTCAGGGGCTGGGGCCAACGTCCTGACTTTC. It translates to CASRSGAGANVLTF. The J gene is TRBJ2-6, the V gene TRBV7-2; possibly TRBD1 for D (6 bases). CDR1 is SGHTA, CDR2 FQGNSA, per germline. V gave up 6 bases and J gave up 2 bases, with 8 bases separating them. This CDR3 has 14 residues. Together with reference TRBV7-2 and TRBJ2-6, the CDR3 gives the full variable domain: GAGVSQSPSNKVTEKGKDVELRCDPISGHTALYWYRQSLGQGLEFLIYFQGNSAPDKSGLPSDRFSAERTGGSVSTLTIQRTQQEDSAVYLCASRSGAGANVLTFGAGSRLTVL.

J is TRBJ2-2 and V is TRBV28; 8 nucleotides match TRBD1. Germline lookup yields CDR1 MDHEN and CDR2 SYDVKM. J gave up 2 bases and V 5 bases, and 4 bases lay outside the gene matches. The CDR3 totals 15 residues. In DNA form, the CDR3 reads TGTGCCAGCAGTAACGGACAGGGAAACACCGGGGAGCTGTTTTTT. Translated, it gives CASSNGQGNTGELFF.

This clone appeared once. CDR3 in DNA: TGTGCCAGCAGCTTAGGGTTCCCAGCGGGGCTGAACACCGGGGAGCTGTTTTTT. Protein sequence: CASSLGFPAGLNTGELFF. V is TRBV7-3 and J is TRBJ2-2, with 7 positions matching TRBD2. Trimming cost V 2 bases and J 1 base; bases outside gene matches: 10. The germline V gene has CDR1 SGHTA and CDR2 FQGTGA. CDR3 length equals 18 residues.

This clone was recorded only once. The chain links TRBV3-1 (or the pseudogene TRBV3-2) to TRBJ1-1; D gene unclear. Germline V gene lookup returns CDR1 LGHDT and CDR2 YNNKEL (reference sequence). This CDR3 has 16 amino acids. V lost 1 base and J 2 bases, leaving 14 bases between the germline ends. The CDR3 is CASSQGRRQLNTEAFF. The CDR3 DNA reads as TGTGCCAGCAGCCAAGGACGTCGGCAACTAAACACTGAAGCTTTCTTT.